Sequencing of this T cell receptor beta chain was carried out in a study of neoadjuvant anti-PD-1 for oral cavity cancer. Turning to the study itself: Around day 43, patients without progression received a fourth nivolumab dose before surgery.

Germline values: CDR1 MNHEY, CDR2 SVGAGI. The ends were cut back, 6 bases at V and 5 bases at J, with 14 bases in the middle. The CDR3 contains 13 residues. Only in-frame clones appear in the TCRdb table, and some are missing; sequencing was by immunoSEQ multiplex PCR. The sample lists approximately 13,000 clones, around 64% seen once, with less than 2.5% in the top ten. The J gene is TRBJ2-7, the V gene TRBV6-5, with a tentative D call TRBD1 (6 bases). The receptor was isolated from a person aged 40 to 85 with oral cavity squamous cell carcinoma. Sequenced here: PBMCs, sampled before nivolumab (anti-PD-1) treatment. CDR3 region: CASRFGTGNEQYF. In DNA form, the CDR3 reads TGTGCCAGCAGGTTCGGAACAGGGAACGAGCAGTACTTC.